This is a list of T cell receptor beta chains from one sample in a study of cytomegalovirus exposure and HLA in healthy donors. This table comes from immunoSEQ multiplex PCR, and its TCRdb copy is limited to in-frame clones, with some not included. The sample yields roughly 100,000 clones, around 75% seen once. The sample consisted of PBMCs. These receptor sequences come from a man aged 45 to 65 in good health and CMV-seronegative. Both conserved end residues are part of each CDR3. The order of the fields is J gene, clone size, V gene, CDR3 protein. Clone size appears in some rows only: once, few, many, or a class for an expanded clone.

j_call: TRBJ1-1
clone_size: .
v_call: TRBV6-1
cdr3_aa: CATTGTGGIAEAFF

j_call: TRBJ2-2
clone_size: .
v_call: TRBV28
cdr3_aa: CASSFQGNTGELFF

j_call: TRBJ2-7
clone_size: .
v_call: TRBV10-1
cdr3_aa: CASSEPLTRQGHEQYF

j_call: TRBJ2-7
clone_size: .
v_call: TRBV7-8
cdr3_aa: CASSLAATLISGEQYF

j_call: TRBJ1-3
clone_size: .
v_call: TRBV19
cdr3_aa: CASSISGRGAGNTIYF

j_call: TRBJ1-6
clone_size: .
v_call: TRBV25-1
cdr3_aa: CASSDAGINSPLHF

j_call: TRBJ2-2
clone_size: .
v_call: TRBV14
cdr3_aa: CASLGVSNTGELFF

j_call: TRBJ2-3
clone_size: .
v_call: TRBV28
cdr3_aa: CASSRRDRDTDTQYF

j_call: TRBJ2-7
clone_size: .
v_call: TRBV7-2
cdr3_aa: CASSPAGKNYEQYF

j_call: TRBJ1-6
clone_size: .
v_call: TRBV6-6
cdr3_aa: CASSFSGQGSSPLHF

j_call: TRBJ2-1
clone_size: .
v_call: TRBV7-9
cdr3_aa: CASSLTGAGEQFF

j_call: TRBJ2-3
clone_size: .
v_call: TRBV29-1
cdr3_aa: CSVDGRGSTSTDTQYF

j_call: TRBJ1-4
clone_size: .
v_call: TRBV5-1
cdr3_aa: CASSSPDAGGNEKLFF

j_call: TRBJ1-2
clone_size: .
v_call: TRBV6-1
cdr3_aa: CASSLRDRLGYTF

j_call: TRBJ2-7
clone_size: few
v_call: TRBV5-5
cdr3_aa: CASSLPAGAYEQYF

j_call: TRBJ1-4
clone_size: .
v_call: TRBV30
cdr3_aa: CAWSGDRRLGKLFF

j_call: TRBJ2-7
clone_size: once
v_call: TRBV4-2
cdr3_aa: CASSQDWGVYEQYF